Listed here are 12 T cell receptor beta chains from one sample, sequenced in a study of T cell responses to AZD1222 COVID-19 vaccine. Some clones are missing from TCRdb's copy, which holds only in-frame ones; the method was immunoSEQ multiplex PCR. The sample has roughly 70,000 clones; about four fifths are singletons. The sample was peripheral blood, taken on day 0 of MenACWY control vaccination. All receptors derive from an adult in good health.

The V gene is TRBV11-3, the J gene TRBJ2-3; a possible D gene is TRBD2 (7 bases). Germline V gene data show CDR1 as SGHNT and CDR2 as YENEEA. CDR3 length: 14 amino acids. With 3 bases removed from V and 2 bases from J, the gap between germline ends came to 9 bases. CDR3 sequence (DNA): TGTGCCAGCAGCTTCGGGGGGCCCACAGATACGCAGTATTTT. It yields the protein CASSFGGPTDTQYF. Complete variable domain (other parts from reference TRBV11-3 and TRBJ2-3): EAGVVQSPRYKIIEKKQPVAFWCNPISGHNTLYWYLQNLGQGPELLIRYENEEAVDDSQLPKDRFSAERLKGVDSTLKIQPAELGDSAVYLCASSFGGPTDTQYFGPGTRLTVL.

This chain connects TRBV4-2 to TRBJ1-6; TRBD1 matches at 8 bases. J was trimmed by 10 bases and V by 3 bases; bases with no gene match: 5. There are 14 residues in the CDR3. Germline CDR1 reads LGHNA; CDR2 reads YNFKEQ. CDR3: CASSHGQGKSPLHF. CDR3 DNA sequence: TGTGCCAGCAGCCATGGACAGGGCAAATCACCCCTCCACTTT.

The gene calls are TRBV11-3 and TRBJ2-3; a weak D match, TRBD2 (6 bases). This CDR3 is 14 amino acids long. Germline V gene data show CDR1 as SGHNT and CDR2 as YENEEA. V was trimmed by 4 bases and J by 6 bases, leaving 14 bases between them. CDR3: CASSSRRESDTQYF. In nucleotides, the CDR3 is TGTGCCAGCAGCTCCCGTCGGGAGTCGGATACGCAGTATTTT.

The chain recombines TRBV27 with TRBJ2-2, with D possibly TRBD1 on 5 matching bases. The germline V gene encodes CDR1 MNHEY and CDR2 SMNVEV (reference sequence). This CDR3 is 14 amino acids long. V was trimmed by 3 bases and J by 1 base, leaving 6 bases between them. CDR3 loop: CASSLDMNTGELFF. The DNA for the CDR3 is TGTGCCAGCAGTTTGGACATGAACACCGGGGAGCTGTTTTTT.

The chain couples TRBV28 to TRBJ1-5, with a tentative D call TRBD1 (5 bases). Germline CDR1 and CDR2: MDHEN and SYDVKM. This CDR3 region has 16 residues. Between the trimmed V and J ends, which lost 8 bases and 4 bases, there was a span of 21 bases. The DNA for the CDR3 is TGTGCCAGCTGCCCTTTGGAGGGGTTTCAGAATCAGCCCCAGCATTTT. Protein sequence: CASCPLEGFQNQPQHF.

This sequence joins TRBV28 and TRBJ2-7, with 9 bases matching TRBD1. Germline trimming cut 6 bases from V and 5 bases from J; bases unmatched to any gene: 11. The CDR3 totals 15 residues. The germline V gene has CDR1 MDHEN and CDR2 SYDVKM. CDR3 nucleotides: TGTGCCAGCAGACCCCCGGGACAGGGTAGTAACGAGCAGTACTTC. It specifies CASRPPGQGSNEQYF.

The chain has TRBV7-9 and TRBJ2-5, with D uncertain. CDR1 and CDR2 (germline): SEHNR, FQNEAQ (reference sequence). The germline V and J ends were trimmed by 5 bases and 1 base, with 11 bases remaining between them. The CDR3 has 14 amino acids. For the CDR3, the DNA is TGTGCCAGCAGCCCCCCCGCTCCCCAAGAGACCCAGTACTTC. Its translation: CASSPPAPQETQYF.

The rearrangement uses TRBV2 and TRBJ2-7; D unclear. V lost 8 bases and J lost 7, with 18 bases in between. The CDR3 is 13 residues long. Germline CDR1 and CDR2: SNHLY and FYNNEI. CDR3 nucleotides: TGTGCCAGCTTGCAAGTCGTTCTAAGGGAGCAGTACTTC. This translates into CASLQVVLREQYF. The whole variable domain, filled in from reference TRBV2 and TRBJ2-7, reads EPEVTQTPSHQVTQMGQEVILRCVPISNHLYFYWYRQILGQKVEFLVSFYNNEISEKSEIFDDQFSVERPDGSNFTLKIRSTKLEDSAMYFCASLQVVLREQYFGPGTRLTVT.

The sample holds one count of this clone. This sequence joins TRBV29-1 and TRBJ2-1; D is undetermined. V lost 2 bases and J 5 bases, leaving 1 base between the germline ends. CDR3 length: 10 amino acids. Germline-derived CDR1 and CDR2 are SQVTM and ANQGSEA. The CDR3 region is CSVENNEQFF. The CDR3 DNA follows: TGCAGCGTTGAAAACAATGAGCAGTTCTTC.

This chain joins TRBV19 and TRBJ2-1; a weak D match, TRBD1 (6 bases). The ends were cut back, 1 base at V and 8 bases at J, with 12 bases in the middle. Germline V lookup: CDR1 LNHDA, CDR2 SQIVND (reference sequence). The CDR3 runs 14 residues. CDR3 region: CASSIGTESHEQFF. The CDR3 bases are TGTGCCAGTAGTATAGGGACAGAATCACATGAGCAGTTCTTC.

This chain joins TRBV7-2 and TRBJ1-2; 8 bases agree with TRBD1. CDR1 and CDR2 (germline): SGHTA, FQGNSA. Trimming at V came to 1 base and at J to 0 bases, leaving 4 bases not matched to a gene. This CDR3 has 16 amino acids. DNA of the CDR3: TGTGCCAGCAGCTTAGTAATGACAGGGGCTAACTATGGCTACACCTTC. It is translated as CASSLVMTGANYGYTF.

The chain has TRBV7-2 and TRBJ1-4, with D tentatively TRBD1 (6 bases). Germline loops: CDR1 SGHTA, CDR2 FQGNSA. The CDR3 has 16 residues. V lost 5 bases to trimming and J lost 8 bases, with 21 bases between them. The CDR3 loop reads CASSQMGSGAGEKLFF. CDR3 nucleotide sequence: TGTGCCAGCAGCCAAATGGGGTCAGGGGCGGGAGAAAAACTGTTTTTT.